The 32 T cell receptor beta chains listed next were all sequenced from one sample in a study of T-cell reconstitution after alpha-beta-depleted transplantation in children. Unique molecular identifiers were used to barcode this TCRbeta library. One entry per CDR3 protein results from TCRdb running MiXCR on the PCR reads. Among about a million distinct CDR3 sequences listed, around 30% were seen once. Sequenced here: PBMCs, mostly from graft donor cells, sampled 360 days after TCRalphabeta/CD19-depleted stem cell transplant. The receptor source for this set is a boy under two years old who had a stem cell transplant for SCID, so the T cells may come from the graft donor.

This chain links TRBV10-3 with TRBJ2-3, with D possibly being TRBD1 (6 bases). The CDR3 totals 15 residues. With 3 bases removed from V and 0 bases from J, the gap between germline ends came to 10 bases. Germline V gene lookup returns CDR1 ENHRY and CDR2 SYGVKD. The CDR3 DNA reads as TGTGCCATCAGTGAATCAGGGGCCAGCACAGATACGCAGTATTTT. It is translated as CAISESGASTDTQYF.

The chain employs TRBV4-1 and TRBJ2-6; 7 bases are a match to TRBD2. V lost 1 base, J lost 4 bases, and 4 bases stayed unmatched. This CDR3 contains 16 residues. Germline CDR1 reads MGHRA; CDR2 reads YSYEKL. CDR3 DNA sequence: TGCGCCAGCAGCCAAGGGGAGGGGACCGGGGCCAACGTCCTGACTTTC. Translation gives CASSQGEGTGANVLTF.

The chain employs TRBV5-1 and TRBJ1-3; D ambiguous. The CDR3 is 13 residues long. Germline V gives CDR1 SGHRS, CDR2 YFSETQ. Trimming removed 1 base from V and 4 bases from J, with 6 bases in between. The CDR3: CASSLNRGNTIYF. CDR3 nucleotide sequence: TGCGCCAGCAGCTTGAACAGAGGAAACACCATATATTTT.

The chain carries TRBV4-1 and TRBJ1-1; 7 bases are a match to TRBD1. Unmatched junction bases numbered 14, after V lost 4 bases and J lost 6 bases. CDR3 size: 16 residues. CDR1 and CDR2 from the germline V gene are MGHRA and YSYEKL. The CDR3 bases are TGCGCCAGCAGCCGCCCGTTTAAGGGGGCAAGAGCTGAAGCTTTCTTT. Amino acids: CASSRPFKGARAEAFF.

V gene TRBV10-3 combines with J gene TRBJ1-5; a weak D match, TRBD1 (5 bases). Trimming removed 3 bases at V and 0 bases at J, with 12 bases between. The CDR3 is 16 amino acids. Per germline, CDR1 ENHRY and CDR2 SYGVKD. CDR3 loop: CAISERGQNSNQPQHF. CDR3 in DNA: TGTGCCATCAGTGAACGGGGCCAGAATAGCAATCAGCCCCAGCATTTT.

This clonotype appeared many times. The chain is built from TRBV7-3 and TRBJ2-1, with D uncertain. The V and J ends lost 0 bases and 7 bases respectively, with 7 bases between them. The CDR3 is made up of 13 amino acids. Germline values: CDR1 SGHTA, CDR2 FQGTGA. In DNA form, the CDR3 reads TGTGCCAGCAGCTTAACCGTCCAAAATGAGCAGTTCTTC. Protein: CASSLTVQNEQFF.

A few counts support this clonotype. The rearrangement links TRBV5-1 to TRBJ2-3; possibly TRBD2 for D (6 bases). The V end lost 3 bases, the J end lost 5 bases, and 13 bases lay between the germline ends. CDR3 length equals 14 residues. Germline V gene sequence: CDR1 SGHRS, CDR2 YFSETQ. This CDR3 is CASSWREIEDTQYF. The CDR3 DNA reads TGCGCCAGCAGCTGGAGGGAAATAGAAGATACGCAGTATTTT.

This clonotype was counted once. CDR3 DNA sequence: TGTGCCAGCAGACTCTACAGGGAAGTTCGCTACGAGCAGTACTTC. Amino acids: CASRLYREVRYEQYF. This chain links TRBV6-1 with TRBJ2-7; tentative D call: TRBD1 (6 bases). The ends were cut back, 6 bases at V and 3 bases at J, with 18 bases in the middle. The germline gives CDR1 MNHNS, CDR2 SASEGT. CDR3 length: 15 residues.

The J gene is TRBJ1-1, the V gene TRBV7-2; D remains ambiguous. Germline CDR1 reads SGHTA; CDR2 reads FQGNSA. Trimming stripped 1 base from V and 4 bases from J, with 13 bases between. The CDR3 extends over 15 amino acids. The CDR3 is CASSLGQIASTEAFF. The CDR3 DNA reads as TGTGCCAGCAGCTTAGGGCAGATTGCCTCCACTGAAGCTTTCTTT.

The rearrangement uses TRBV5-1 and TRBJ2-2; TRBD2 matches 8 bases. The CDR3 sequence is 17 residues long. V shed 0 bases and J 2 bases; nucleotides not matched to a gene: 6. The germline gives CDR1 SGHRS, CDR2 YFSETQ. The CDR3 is CASSLDGGAFNTGELFF. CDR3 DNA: TGCGCCAGCAGCTTGGACGGGGGGGCCTTCAACACCGGGGAGCTGTTTTTT. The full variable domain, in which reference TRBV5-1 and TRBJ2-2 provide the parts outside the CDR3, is KAGVTQTPRYLIKTRGQQVTLSCSPISGHRSVSWYQQTPGQGLQFLFEYFSETQRNKGNFPGRFSGRQFSNSRSEMNVSTLELGDSALYLCASSLDGGAFNTGELFFGEGSRLTVL.

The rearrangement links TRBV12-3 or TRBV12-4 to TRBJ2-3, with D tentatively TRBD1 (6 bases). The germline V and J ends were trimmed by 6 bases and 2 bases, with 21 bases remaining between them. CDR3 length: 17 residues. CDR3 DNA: TGTGCCAGCAGCCTACTCCTGCTCCGGGACAACACAGATACGCAGTATTTT. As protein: CASSLLLLRDNTDTQYF.

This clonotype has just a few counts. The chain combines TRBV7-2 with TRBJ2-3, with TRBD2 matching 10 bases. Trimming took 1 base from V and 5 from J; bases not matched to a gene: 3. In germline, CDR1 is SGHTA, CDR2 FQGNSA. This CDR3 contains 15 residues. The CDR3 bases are TGTGCCAGCAGCTTAGAGCGGGGGGGCCTAGATACGCAGTATTTT. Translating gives CASSLERGGLDTQYF. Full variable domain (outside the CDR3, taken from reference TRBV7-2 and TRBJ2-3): GAGVSQSPSNKVTEKGKDVELRCDPISGHTALYWYRQSLGQGLEFLIYFQGNSAPDKSGLPSDRFSAERTGGSVSTLTIQRTQQEDSAVYLCASSLERGGLDTQYFGPGTRLTVL.

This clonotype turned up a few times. Here the CDR3 DNA reads TGCAGTGCTAGAAGAGGGACAGGCGGGGCCTATAGCAATCAGCCCCAGCATTTT. This translates into CSARRGTGGAYSNQPQHF. The rearrangement links TRBV20-1 to TRBJ1-5, with 8 bases fitting TRBD1. This CDR3 contains 18 residues. Germline values: CDR1 DFQATT, CDR2 SNEGSKA (reference sequence). Trimming took 2 bases from V and 0 from J; bases not matched to a gene: 12.

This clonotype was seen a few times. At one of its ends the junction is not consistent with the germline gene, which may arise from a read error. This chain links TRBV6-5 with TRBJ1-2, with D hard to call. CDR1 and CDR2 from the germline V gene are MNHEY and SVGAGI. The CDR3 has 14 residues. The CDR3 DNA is TGTGCCAGCAGTTCCCGCGGGGTTAACTCTGGCTACACCTTC. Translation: CASSSRGVNSGYTF.

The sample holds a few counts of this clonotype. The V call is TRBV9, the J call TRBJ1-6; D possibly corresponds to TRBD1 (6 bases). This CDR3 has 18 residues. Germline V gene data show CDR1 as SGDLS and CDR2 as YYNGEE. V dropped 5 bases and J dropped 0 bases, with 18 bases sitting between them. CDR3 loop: CASRAYVRGSSYNSPLHF. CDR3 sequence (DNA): TGTGCCAGCAGGGCATATGTCAGGGGAAGCTCCTATAATTCACCCCTCCACTTT.

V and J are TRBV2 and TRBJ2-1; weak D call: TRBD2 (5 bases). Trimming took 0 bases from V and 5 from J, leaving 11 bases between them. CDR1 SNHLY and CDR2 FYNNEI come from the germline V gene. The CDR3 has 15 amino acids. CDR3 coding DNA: TGTGCCAGCAGTGAAGCTCGGGTCGGGGACAATGAGCAGTTCTTC. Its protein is CASSEARVGDNEQFF. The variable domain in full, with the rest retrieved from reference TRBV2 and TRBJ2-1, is EPEVTQTPSHQVTQMGQEVILRCVPISNHLYFYWYRQILGQKVEFLVSFYNNEISEKSEIFDDQFSVERPDGSNFTLKIRSTKLEDSAMYFCASSEARVGDNEQFFGPGTRLTVL.

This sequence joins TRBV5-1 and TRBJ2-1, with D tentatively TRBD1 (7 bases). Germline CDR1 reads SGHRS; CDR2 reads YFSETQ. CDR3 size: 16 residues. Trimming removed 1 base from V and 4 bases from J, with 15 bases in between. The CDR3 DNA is TGCGCCAGCAGCTTGCGAGCAGGGGGGAGGTACAATGAGCAGTTCTTC. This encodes CASSLRAGGRYNEQFF.

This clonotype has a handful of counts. CDR3 sequence (DNA): TGTGCCAGCCACGTTAGCCCTGTCCCGCTTGATGAAAAACTGTTTTTT. Translated: CASHVSPVPLDEKLFF. V is TRBV2 and J is TRBJ1-4; D is unclear. The CDR3 runs to 16 residues. Germline-derived CDR1 and CDR2 are SNHLY and FYNNEI. V was pared by 8 bases and J by 6 bases, with 22 bases between.

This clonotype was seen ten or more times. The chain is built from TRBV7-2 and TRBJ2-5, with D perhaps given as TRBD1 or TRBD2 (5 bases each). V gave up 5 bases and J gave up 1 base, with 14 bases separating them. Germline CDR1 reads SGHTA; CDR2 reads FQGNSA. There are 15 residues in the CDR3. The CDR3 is CASSPRGAPQETQYF. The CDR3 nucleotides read TGTGCCAGCAGCCCCAGAGGGGCTCCCCAAGAGACCCAGTACTTC.

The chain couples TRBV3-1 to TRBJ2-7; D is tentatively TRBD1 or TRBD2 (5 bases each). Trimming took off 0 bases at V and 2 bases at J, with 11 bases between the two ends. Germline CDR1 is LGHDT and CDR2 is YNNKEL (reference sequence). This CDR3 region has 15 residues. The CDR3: CASSQEGEGAYEQYF. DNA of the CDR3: TGTGCCAGCAGCCAAGAGGGGGAAGGGGCCTACGAGCAGTACTTC.

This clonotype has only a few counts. In DNA, the CDR3 is TGTGCCAGCAGAGCCCTCGGGACGGGGGAACAGACCCAGTACTTC. Protein product: CASRALGTGEQTQYF. The chain combines TRBV7-2 with TRBJ2-5, with D maybe TRBD2 (6 bases). The CDR3 has 15 residues. The germline V gene has CDR1 SGHTA and CDR2 FQGNSA. V lost 6 bases, J lost 6 bases, and 20 bases lay in between.

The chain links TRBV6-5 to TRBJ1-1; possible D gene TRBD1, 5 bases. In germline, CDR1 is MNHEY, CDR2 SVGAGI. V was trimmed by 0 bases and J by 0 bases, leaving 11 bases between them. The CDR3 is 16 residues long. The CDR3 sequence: CASSYSTGGVNTEAFF. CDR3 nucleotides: TGTGCCAGCAGTTACTCGACTGGGGGGGTGAACACTGAAGCTTTCTTT.

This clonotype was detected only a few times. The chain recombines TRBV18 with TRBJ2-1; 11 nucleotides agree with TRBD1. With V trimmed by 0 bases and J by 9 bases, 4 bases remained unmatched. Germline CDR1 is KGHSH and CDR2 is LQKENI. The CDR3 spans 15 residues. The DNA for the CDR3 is TGTGCCAGCTCACCACCCGGACAGGGGGCAAGTGAGCAGTTCTTC. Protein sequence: CASSPPGQGASEQFF.

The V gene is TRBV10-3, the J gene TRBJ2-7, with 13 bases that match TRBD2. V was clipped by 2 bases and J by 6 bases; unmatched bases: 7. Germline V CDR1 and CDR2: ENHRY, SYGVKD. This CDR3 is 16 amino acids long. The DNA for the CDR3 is TGTGCCATCAGTGAGCTACGGACTAGCGGGGGTTCCGAGCAGTACTTC. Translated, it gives CAISELRTSGGSEQYF.

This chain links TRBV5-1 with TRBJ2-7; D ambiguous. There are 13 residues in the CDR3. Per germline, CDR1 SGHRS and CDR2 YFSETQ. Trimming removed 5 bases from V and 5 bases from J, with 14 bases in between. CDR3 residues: CASSSSPSHEQYF. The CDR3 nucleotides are TGCGCCAGCAGTTCCTCCCCCTCACACGAGCAGTACTTC. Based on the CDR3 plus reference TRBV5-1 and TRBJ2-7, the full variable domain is KAGVTQTPRYLIKTRGQQVTLSCSPISGHRSVSWYQQTPGQGLQFLFEYFSETQRNKGNFPGRFSGRQFSNSRSEMNVSTLELGDSALYLCASSSSPSHEQYFGPGTRLTVT.

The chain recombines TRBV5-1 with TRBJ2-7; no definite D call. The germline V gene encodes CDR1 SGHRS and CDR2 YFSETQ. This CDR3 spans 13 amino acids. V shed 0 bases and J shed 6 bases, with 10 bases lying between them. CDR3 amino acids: CASSLGPTCEQYF. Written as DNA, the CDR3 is TGCGCCAGCAGCTTGGGGCCTACCTGCGAGCAGTACTTC. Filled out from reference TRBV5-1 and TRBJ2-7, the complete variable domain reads KAGVTQTPRYLIKTRGQQVTLSCSPISGHRSVSWYQQTPGQGLQFLFEYFSETQRNKGNFPGRFSGRQFSNSRSEMNVSTLELGDSALYLCASSLGPTCEQYFGPGTRLTVT.

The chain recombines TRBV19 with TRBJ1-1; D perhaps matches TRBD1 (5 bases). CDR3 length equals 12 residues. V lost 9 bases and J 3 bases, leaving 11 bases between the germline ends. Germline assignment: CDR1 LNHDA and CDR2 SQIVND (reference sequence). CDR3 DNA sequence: TGTGCCAGCCGGGCAGGGCACACTGAAGCTTTCTTT. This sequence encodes CASRAGHTEAFF.

This CDR3 reads CASSLGQGRDSPLHF. CDR3 sequence (DNA): TGTGCCAGCAGCTTAGGTCAGGGGCGGGATTCACCCCTCCACTTT. The chain couples TRBV7-9 to TRBJ1-6, with a tentative D call TRBD1 (6 bases). Germline-derived CDR1 and CDR2 are SEHNR and FQNEAQ (reference sequence). The CDR3 consists of 15 residues. V was trimmed by 1 base and J by 8 bases, leaving 12 bases between them.

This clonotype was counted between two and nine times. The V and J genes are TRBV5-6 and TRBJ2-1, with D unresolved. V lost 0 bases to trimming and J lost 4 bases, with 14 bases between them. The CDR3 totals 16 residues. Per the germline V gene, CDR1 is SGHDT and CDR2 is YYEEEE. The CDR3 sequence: CASSLEPGSRYNEQFF. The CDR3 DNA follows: TGTGCCAGCAGCTTGGAACCCGGGTCACGGTACAATGAGCAGTTCTTC.

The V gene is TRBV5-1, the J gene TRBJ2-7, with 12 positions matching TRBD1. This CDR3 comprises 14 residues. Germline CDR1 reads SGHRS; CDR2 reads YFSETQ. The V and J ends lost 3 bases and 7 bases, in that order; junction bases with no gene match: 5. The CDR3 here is CASSWDRGPIEQYF. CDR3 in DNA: TGCGCCAGCAGCTGGGACAGGGGGCCCATAGAGCAGTACTTC.

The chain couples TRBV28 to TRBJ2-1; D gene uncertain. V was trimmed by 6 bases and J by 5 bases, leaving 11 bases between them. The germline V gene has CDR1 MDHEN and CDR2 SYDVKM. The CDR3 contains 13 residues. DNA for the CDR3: TGTGCCAGCAGGGGCGACGGTCACAATGAGCAGTTCTTC. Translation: CASRGDGHNEQFF.

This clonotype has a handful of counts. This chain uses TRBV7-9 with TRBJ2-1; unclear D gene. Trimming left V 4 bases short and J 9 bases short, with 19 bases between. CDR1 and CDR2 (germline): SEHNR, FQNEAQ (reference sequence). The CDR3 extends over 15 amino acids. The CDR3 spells CASSSTARAWGEQFF. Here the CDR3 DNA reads TGTGCCAGCAGCTCGACGGCCCGGGCCTGGGGTGAGCAGTTCTTC.